The 7 T cell receptor beta chains below were found in one sample sequenced in a study of blood T cell repertoires in COVID-19. Produced via immunoSEQ multiplex PCR; TCRdb's table is partial and in-frame only. The data hold some 220,000 clones, with just under 85% observed a single time. The specimen was peripheral blood. These receptor sequences come from a man over 45 with acute or convalescent COVID-19.

The rearrangement joins TRBV5-1 to TRBJ2-7; 7 bases map to TRBD1. Germline assignment: CDR1 SGHRS and CDR2 YFSETQ. The CDR3 is 13 amino acids. V lost 4 bases to trimming and J lost 3 bases; unmatched junction nucleotides: 4. The CDR3 here is CASSPWDSYEQYF. DNA of the CDR3: TGCGCCAGCAGCCCCTGGGACAGCTACGAGCAGTACTTC.

This sequence joins TRBV5-8 and TRBJ2-1, with 13 bases that match TRBD2. Germline CDR1 is SGHTS and CDR2 is YDEGEE. This CDR3 comprises 17 residues. The trim removed 5 bases at V and 0 bases at J, leaving 5 bases unmatched. For the CDR3, the DNA is TGTGCCAGCAGTTGGACTAGCGGGAGTAGCTCCTACAATGAGCAGTTCTTC. Encoded protein: CASSWTSGSSSYNEQFF.

V usage is TRBV5-1 and J usage is TRBJ2-3; 8 nucleotides match TRBD1. After removal of 1 base from V and 2 bases from J, the junction contained 9 bases not matched to a gene. Germline V lookup: CDR1 SGHRS, CDR2 YFSETQ. This CDR3 comprises 17 residues. The CDR3, as DNA: TGCGCCAGCAGCTTGATCCCCGGACAGGGCTACACAGATACGCAGTATTTT. Translating it yields CASSLIPGQGYTDTQYF.

This clone was picked up a small number of times. The chain is built from TRBV21-1 and TRBJ2-5; no check of the table's D call, TRBD1, against the DNA was made. TRBV21-1 is tagged as a pseudogene. The CDR3 is 14 residues long. The CDR3 DNA reads as TGTGCCAGCTCGGACAGGGTAAAGAAAGAGACCCAGTACTTC. Its translation: CASSDRVKKETQYF.

In DNA, the CDR3 is TGTGCCAGCAGCAGGTACCGGGACAGGGTCTATGAGCAGTTCTTC. Translated, it gives CASSRYRDRVYEQFF. V usage is TRBV21-1 and J usage is TRBJ2-1; the D call TRBD1 from the table was never checked on the DNA. TRBV21-1 is listed as a pseudogene. This CDR3 is 15 amino acids long.

In this sample, this clone turned up once. This sequence joins TRBV7-3 and TRBJ1-2; tentative D call: TRBD1 (5 bases). Trimming removed 3 bases at V and 5 bases at J, with 10 bases between. CDR1 SGHTA and CDR2 FQGTGA come from the germline V gene. The CDR3 extends over 13 amino acids. This CDR3 reads CASSFPGGYGYTF. In DNA form, the CDR3 reads TGTGCCAGCAGCTTTCCCGGGGGATATGGCTACACCTTC.

J is TRBJ2-5 and V is TRBV7-9, with D hard to call. The V and J ends lost 2 bases and 5 bases respectively, with 3 bases between them. Germline V lookup: CDR1 SEHNR, CDR2 FQNEAQ (reference sequence). This CDR3 region has 11 residues. The CDR3 coding sequence is TGTGCCAGCAGCTTATATGAGACCCAGTACTTC. It yields the protein CASSLYETQYF.